This entry describes one T cell receptor beta chain. TCRdb's copy holds only in-frame clones and misses some; the assay was immunoSEQ multiplex PCR. The table records about 2 million clones, approximately 94% of them present only once. Germline V gene data show CDR1 as SGHTA and CDR2 as FQGNSA. The CDR3 covers 15 residues. V lost 6 bases to trimming and J lost 3 bases; unmatched junction nucleotides: 10. This sample stems from a study of shared clonotypes between healthy human individuals. In the naive CD8 group, cells lacked CD45RO and were positively selected for CCR7, so terminally differentiated effector memory CD45RA+ cells were left out.

Sequencing was carried out using naive CD8+ T cells sorted from blood. This TCR was recovered from a man between 18 and 35 years old in good health. The chain joins TRBV7-2 to TRBJ2-5, with 7 nucleotides matching TRBD2. CDR3 protein: CASSSWRDYKETQYF. The CDR3 nucleotides are TGTGCCAGCAGTTCTTGGAGGGACTACAAAGAGACCCAGTACTTC. Variable domain in full (rest from reference TRBV7-2 and TRBJ2-5): GAGVSQSPSNKVTEKGKDVELRCDPISGHTALYWYRQSLGQGLEFLIYFQGNSAPDKSGLPSDRFSAERTGGSVSTLTIQRTQQEDSAVYLCASSSWRDYKETQYFGPGTRLLVL.